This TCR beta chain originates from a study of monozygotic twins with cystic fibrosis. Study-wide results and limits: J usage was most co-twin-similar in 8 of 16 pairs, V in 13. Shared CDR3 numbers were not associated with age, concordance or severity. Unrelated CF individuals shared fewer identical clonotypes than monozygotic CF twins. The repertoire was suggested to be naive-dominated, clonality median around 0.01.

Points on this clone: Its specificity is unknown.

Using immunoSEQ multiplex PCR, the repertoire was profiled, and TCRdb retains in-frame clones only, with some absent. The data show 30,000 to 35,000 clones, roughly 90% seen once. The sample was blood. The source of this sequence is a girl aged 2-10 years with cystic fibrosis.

The CDR3 reads CASSLGSLGNQPQHF. The CDR3 DNA reads as TGTGCCAGCAGCTTAGGGTCGTTGGGGAATCAGCCCCAGCATTTT. This chain connects TRBV7-9 to TRBJ1-5; D gene ambiguous. V was pared by 1 base and J by 4 bases, with 11 bases between. The CDR3 runs 15 residues. Germline assignment: CDR1 SEHNR and CDR2 FQNEAQ (reference sequence).